This T cell receptor (beta chain) stems from a study of early T cells in non-severe SARS-CoV-2 infection. Study-level points and caveats: VDJdb matches were skewed toward anti-spike CD8 T cell responses.

Germline V lookup: CDR1 SEHNR, CDR2 FQNEAQ (reference sequence). This CDR3 has 15 amino acids. V lost 5 bases, J lost 10 bases, and 15 bases stayed unmatched. Only a few counts were recorded for this clonotype. Its antigen is unknown. Attachment of unique molecular identifiers was made to individual cDNA molecules. TCRdb re-called the 5' RACE reads through MiXCR, storing one row per CDR3 protein. Here the sample spans approximately 64,000 distinct CDR3 sequences, 20% being singletons. The input for sequencing was whole blood, taken at baseline. J is TRBJ2-3 and V is TRBV7-9, with 7 bases aligning to TRBD1. This TCR was recovered from an adult who was a healthcare worker with PCR-confirmed SARS-CoV-2 infection or an uninfected control (not recorded which). The CDR3 region has the DNA TGTGCCAGCAGCCCGACAGGGCGAACCTATGAAGCGCAGTATTTT. It encodes CASSPTGRTYEAQYF.